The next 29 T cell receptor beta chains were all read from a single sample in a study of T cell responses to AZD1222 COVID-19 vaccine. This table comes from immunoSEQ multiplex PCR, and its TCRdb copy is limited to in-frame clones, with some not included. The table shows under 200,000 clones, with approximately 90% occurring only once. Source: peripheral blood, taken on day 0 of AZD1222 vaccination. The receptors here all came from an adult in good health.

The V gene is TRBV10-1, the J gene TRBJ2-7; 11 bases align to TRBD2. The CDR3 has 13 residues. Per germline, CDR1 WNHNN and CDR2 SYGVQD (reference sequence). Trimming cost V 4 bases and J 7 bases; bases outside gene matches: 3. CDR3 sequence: CASSAGLAGEQYF. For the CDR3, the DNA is TGCGCCAGCAGTGCAGGACTAGCGGGTGAGCAGTACTTC.

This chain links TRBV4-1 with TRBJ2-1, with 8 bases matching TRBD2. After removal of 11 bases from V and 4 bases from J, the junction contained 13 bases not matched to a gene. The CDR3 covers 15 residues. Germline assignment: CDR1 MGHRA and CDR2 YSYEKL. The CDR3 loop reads CASGDRGGRYNEQFF. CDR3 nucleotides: TGCGCCTCCGGGGACCGCGGGGGGCGTTACAATGAGCAGTTCTTC.

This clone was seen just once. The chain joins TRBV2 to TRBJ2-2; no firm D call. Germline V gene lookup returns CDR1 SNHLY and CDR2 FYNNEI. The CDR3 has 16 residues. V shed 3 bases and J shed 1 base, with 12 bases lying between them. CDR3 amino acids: CASSDPQQRNTGELFF. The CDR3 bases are TGTGCCAGCAGTGATCCCCAGCAGCGGAACACCGGGGAGCTGTTTTTT.

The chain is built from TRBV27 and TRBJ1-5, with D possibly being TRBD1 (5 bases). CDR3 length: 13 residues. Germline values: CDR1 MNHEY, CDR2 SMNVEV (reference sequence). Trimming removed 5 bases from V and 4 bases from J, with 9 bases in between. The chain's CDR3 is CASSGTLNQPQHF. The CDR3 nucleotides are TGTGCCAGCAGTGGGACCCTAAATCAGCCCCAGCATTTT.

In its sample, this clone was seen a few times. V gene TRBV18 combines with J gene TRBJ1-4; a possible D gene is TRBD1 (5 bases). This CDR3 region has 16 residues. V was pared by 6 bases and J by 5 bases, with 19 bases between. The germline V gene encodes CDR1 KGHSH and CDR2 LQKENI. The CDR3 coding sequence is TGTGCCAGCTCCCCTCAGAGGGGAGGCACGAATGAAAAACTGTTTTTT. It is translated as CASSPQRGGTNEKLFF.

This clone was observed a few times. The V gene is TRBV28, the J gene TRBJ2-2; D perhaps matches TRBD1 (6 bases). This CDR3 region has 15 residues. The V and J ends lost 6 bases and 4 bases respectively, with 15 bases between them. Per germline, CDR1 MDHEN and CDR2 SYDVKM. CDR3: CASSLWTDLTGELFF. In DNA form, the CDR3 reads TGTGCCAGCAGCCTCTGGACAGATCTCACCGGGGAGCTGTTTTTT.

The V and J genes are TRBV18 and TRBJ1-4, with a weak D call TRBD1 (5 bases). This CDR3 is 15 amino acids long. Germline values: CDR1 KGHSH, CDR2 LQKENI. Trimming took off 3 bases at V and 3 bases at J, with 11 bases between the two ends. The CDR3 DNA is TGTGCCAGCTCACCTCTGGCGGGGGCTAATGAAAAACTGTTTTTT. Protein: CASSPLAGANEKLFF.

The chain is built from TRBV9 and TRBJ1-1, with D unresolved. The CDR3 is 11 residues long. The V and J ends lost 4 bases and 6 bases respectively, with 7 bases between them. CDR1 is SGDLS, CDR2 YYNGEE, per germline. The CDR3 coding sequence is TGTGCCAGCAGCAAAGAGGCTGAAGCTTTCTTT. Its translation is CASSKEAEAFF. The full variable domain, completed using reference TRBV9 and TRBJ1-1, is DSGVTQTPKHLITATGQRVTLRCSPRSGDLSVYWYQQSLDQGLQFLIQYYNGEERAKGNILERFSAQQFPDLHSELNLSSLELGDSALYFCASSKEAEAFFGQGTRLTVV.

The chain's CDR3 is CAISETNTEAFF. In DNA, the CDR3 is TGTGCCATCAGTGAGACGAACACTGAAGCTTTCTTT. The rearrangement joins TRBV10-3 to TRBJ1-1; unclear D gene. The CDR3 has 12 amino acids. CDR1 ENHRY and CDR2 SYGVKD come from the germline V gene. The V end lost 2 bases, the J end lost 1 base, and 2 bases lay between the germline ends.

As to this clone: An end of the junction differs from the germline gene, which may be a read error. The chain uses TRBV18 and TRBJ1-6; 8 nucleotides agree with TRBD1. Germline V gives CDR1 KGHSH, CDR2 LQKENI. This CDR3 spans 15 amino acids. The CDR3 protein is CASSAPGQDNSPLHF. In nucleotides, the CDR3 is TGTGCCAGCTCAGCACCGGGACAGGATAATTCACCCCTCCACTTT.

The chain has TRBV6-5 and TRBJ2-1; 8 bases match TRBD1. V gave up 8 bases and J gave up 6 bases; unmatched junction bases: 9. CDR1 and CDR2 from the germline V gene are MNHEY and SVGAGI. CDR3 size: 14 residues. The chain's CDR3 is CASARTGSLNEQFF. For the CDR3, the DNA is TGTGCCAGCGCACGGACAGGGTCCCTCAATGAGCAGTTCTTC.

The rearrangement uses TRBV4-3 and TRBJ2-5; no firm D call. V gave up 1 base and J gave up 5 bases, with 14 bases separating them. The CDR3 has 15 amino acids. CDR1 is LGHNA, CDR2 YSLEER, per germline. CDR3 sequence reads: CASSQGRIAGETQYF. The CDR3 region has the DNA TGCGCCAGCAGCCAAGGGCGAATAGCCGGGGAGACCCAGTACTTC.

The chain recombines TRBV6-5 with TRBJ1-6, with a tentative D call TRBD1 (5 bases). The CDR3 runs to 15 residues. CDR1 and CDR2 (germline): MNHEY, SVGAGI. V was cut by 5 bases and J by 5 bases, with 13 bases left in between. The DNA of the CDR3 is TGTGCCAGCAGTCATTTGGGACCGGATAATTCACCCCTCCACTTT. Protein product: CASSHLGPDNSPLHF.

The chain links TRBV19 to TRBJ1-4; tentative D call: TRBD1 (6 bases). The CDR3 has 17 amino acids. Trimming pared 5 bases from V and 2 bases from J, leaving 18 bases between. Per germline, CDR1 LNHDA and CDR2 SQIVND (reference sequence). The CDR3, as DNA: TGTGCCAGTAGTCCTCCCAGGGTTGGGGGCACTAATGAAAAACTGTTTTTT. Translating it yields CASSPPRVGGTNEKLFF. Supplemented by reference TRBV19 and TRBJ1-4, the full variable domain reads DGGITQSPKYLFRKEGQNVTLSCEQNLNHDAMYWYRQDPGQGLRLIYYSQIVNDFQKGDIAEGYSVSREKKESFPLTVTSAQKNPTAFYLCASSPPRVGGTNEKLFFGSGTQLSVL.

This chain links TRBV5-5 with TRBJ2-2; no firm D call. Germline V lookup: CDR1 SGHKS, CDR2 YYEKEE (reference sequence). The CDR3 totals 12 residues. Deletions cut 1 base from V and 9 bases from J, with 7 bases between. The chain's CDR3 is CASSLWARELFF. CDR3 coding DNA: TGTGCCAGCAGCTTGTGGGCCCGGGAGCTGTTTTTT.

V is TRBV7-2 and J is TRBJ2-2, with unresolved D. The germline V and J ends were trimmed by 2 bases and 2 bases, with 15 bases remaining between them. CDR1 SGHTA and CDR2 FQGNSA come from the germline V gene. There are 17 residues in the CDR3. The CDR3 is CASSLKPYLLNTGELFF. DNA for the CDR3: TGTGCCAGCAGCTTAAAACCCTACCTATTAAACACCGGGGAGCTGTTTTTT.

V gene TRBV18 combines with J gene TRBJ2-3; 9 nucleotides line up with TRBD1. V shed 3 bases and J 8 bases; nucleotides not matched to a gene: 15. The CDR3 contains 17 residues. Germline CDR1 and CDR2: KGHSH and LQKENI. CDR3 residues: CASSPPGTGSGLGTQYF. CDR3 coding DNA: TGTGCCAGCTCACCCCCCGGGACAGGGAGTGGCTTGGGTACGCAGTATTTT. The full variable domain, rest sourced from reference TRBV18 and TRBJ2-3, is NAGVMQNPRHLVRRRGQEARLRCSPMKGHSHVYWYRQLPEEGLKFMVYLQKENIIDESGMPKERFSAEFPKEGPSILRIQQVVRGDSAAYFCASSPPGTGSGLGTQYFGPGTRLTVL.

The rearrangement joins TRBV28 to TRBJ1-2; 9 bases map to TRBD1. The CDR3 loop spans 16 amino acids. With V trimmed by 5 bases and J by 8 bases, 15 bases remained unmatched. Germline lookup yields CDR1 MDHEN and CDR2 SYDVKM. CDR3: CASSTGTGLELGGYTF. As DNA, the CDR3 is TGTGCCAGCAGTACCGGGACAGGGCTGGAGCTGGGAGGCTACACCTTC.

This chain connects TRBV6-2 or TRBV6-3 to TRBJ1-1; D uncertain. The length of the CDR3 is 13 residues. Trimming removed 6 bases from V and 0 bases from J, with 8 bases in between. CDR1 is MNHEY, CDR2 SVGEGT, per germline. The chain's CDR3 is CASSRILNTEAFF. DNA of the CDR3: TGTGCCAGCAGCAGAATCTTGAACACTGAAGCTTTCTTT.

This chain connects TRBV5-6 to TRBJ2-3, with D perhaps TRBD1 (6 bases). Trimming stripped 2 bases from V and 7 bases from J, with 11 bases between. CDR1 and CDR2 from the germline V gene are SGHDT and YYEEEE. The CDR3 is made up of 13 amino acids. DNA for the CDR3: TGTGCCAGCAGCTTACAGGGTTTCTATACGCAGTATTTT. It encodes CASSLQGFYTQYF.

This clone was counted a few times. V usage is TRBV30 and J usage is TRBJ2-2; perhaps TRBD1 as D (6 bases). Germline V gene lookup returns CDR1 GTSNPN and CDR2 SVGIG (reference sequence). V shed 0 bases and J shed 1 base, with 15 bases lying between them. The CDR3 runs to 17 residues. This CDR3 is CAWSVGRVGQNTGELFF. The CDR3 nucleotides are TGTGCCTGGAGTGTTGGTAGGGTGGGACAGAACACCGGGGAGCTGTTTTTT.

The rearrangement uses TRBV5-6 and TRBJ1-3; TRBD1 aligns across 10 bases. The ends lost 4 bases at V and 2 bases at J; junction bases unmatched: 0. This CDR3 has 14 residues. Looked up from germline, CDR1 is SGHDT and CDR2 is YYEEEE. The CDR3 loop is CASSGTGAGNTIYF. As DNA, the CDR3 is TGTGCCAGCAGCGGGACAGGGGCTGGAAACACCATATATTTT.

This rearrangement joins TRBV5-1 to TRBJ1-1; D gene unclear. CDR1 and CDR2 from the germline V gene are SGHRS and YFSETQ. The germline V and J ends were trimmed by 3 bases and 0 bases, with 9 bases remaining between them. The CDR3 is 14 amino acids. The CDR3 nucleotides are TGCGCCAGCAGCTCGGGGAACATGAACACTGAAGCTTTCTTT. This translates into CASSSGNMNTEAFF.

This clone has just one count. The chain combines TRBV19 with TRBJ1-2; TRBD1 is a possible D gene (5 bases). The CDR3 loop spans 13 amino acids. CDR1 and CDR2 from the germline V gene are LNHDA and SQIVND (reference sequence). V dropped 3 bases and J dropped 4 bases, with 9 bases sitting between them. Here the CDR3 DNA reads TGTGCCAGTAGTATGACAGAGACCTATGGCTACACCTTC. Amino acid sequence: CASSMTETYGYTF.

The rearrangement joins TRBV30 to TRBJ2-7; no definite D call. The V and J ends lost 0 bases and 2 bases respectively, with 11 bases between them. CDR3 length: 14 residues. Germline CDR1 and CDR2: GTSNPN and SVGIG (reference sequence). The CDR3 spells CAWSVIIPTYEQYF. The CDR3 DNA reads TGTGCCTGGAGTGTAATAATCCCGACCTACGAGCAGTACTTC.

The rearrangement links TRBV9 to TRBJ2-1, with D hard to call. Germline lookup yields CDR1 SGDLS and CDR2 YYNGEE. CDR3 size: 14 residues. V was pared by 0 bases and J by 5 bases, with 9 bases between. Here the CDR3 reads CASSVATRDNEQFF. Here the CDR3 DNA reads TGTGCCAGCAGCGTAGCTACAAGGGACAATGAGCAGTTCTTC. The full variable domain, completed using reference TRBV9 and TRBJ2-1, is DSGVTQTPKHLITATGQRVTLRCSPRSGDLSVYWYQQSLDQGLQFLIQYYNGEERAKGNILERFSAQQFPDLHSELNLSSLELGDSALYFCASSVATRDNEQFFGPGTRLTVL.

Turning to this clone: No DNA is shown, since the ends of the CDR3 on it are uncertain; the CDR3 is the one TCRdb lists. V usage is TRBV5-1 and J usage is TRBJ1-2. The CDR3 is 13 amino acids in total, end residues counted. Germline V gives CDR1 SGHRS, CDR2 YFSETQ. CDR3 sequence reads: CASSWGEGARSTF.

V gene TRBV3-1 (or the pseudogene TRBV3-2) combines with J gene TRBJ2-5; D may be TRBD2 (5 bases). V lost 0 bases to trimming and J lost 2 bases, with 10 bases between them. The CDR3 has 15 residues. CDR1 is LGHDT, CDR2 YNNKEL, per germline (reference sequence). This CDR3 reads CASSQEGALQETQYF. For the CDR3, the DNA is TGTGCCAGCAGCCAAGAGGGAGCGTTACAAGAGACCCAGTACTTC.

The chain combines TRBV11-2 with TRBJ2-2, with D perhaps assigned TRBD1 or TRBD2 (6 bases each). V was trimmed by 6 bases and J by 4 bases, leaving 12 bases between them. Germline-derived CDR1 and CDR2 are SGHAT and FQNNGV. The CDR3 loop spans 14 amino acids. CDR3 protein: CASSSWGATGELFF. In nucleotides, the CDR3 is TGTGCCAGCAGTTCGTGGGGGGCCACCGGGGAGCTGTTTTTT. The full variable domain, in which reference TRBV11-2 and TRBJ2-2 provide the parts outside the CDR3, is EAGVAQSPRYKIIEKRQSVAFWCNPISGHATLYWYQQILGQGPKLLIQFQNNGVVDDSQLPKDRFSAERLKGVDSTLKIQPAKLEDSAVYLCASSSWGATGELFFGEGSRLTVL.